One sample yielded the 23 T cell receptor beta chains listed below, sequenced in a study of T cells in Graves' hyperthyroidism and ophthalmopathy (dated by TCRdb to the late 2010s). Libraries were built with multiplex PCR. Sequencing used an Illumina HiSeq 2000. TCR beta CDR3 regions were amplified from RNA transcripts. A first-round RT-PCR of the TCR CDR3 used the HTBI primer set with the Qiagen OneStep RT-PCR kit. TCRdb's own reprocessing of the public reads used fastp at Q25 and MiXCR and kept productive beta chains. When rows share a CDR3 protein, they turn into one entry using the most common DNA and genes. The sample table holds around 370,000 distinct CDR3 sequences, of which about 18% were seen once. The ten biggest clones cover 40% of the sample. Sequenced material: blood. The receptors here all came from a man younger than 30 with Graves' ophthalmopathy.

The chain recombines TRBV20-1 with TRBJ1-6; D gene unclear. Trimming removed 5 bases from V and 1 base from J, with 18 bases in between. This CDR3 contains 17 residues. Germline CDR1 reads DFQATT; CDR2 reads SNEGSKA (reference sequence). The CDR3 DNA is TGCAGTGCTCCCCCCCCGATGGACGTTTCCTATAATTCACCCCTCCACTTT. Translated: CSAPPPMDVSYNSPLHF.

This clonotype appeared many times. The chain joins TRBV12-5 to TRBJ1-1; a possible D gene is TRBD1 (6 bases). This CDR3 contains 17 residues. Trimming shortened V by 0 bases and J by 0 bases, and 14 bases separated the two germline ends. Germline V gene lookup returns CDR1 LGHNT and CDR2 FRNRAP. The CDR3 DNA sequence: TGTGCTAGTGGTTTGGTACTCTATCAGGGGATGAACACTGAAGCTTTCTTT. Amino acid sequence: CASGLVLYQGMNTEAFF.

Ten or more counts support this clonotype. This chain connects TRBV27 to TRBJ1-1; unclear D gene. Trimming shortened V by 2 bases and J by 0 bases, and 7 bases separated the two germline ends. Germline CDR1 reads MNHEY; CDR2 reads SMNVEV (reference sequence). The CDR3 runs to 14 residues. CDR3 amino acids: CASSLQIMNTEAFF. CDR3 nucleotides: TGTGCCAGCAGTTTACAGATCATGAACACTGAAGCTTTCTTT.

This clonotype was seen at least ten times. The rearrangement uses TRBV28 and TRBJ2-7; the D gene is possibly TRBD2 (5 bases). The germline V gene encodes CDR1 MDHEN and CDR2 SYDVKM. V gave up 6 bases and J gave up 1 base, with 13 bases separating them. The CDR3 is 14 amino acids. In DNA form, the CDR3 reads TGTGCCAGCAGACTAGGCACGGATTCCTACGAGCAGTACTTC. Its translation is CASRLGTDSYEQYF.

This clonotype was found a few times. This chain joins TRBV7-9 and TRBJ2-7; D uncertain. This CDR3 region has 12 residues. V was shortened by 2 bases and J by 6 bases, with 8 bases between the two germline ends. Germline V gene lookup returns CDR1 SEHNR and CDR2 FQNEAQ (reference sequence). The DNA of the CDR3 is TGTGCCAGCAGCTTATCTAGTTTCGAGCAGTACTTC. Translated, it gives CASSLSSFEQYF.

This clonotype was seen at least ten times. The chain employs TRBV12-3 or TRBV12-4 and TRBJ1-5; maybe TRBD1 (6 bases). This CDR3 comprises 16 residues. Trimming removed 3 bases from V and 1 base from J, with 13 bases in between. The CDR3 sequence is CASSLAGEESNQPQHF. For the CDR3, the DNA is TGTGCCAGCAGTTTGGCAGGGGAAGAAAGCAATCAGCCCCAGCATTTT.

This clonotype was detected ten times or more. The CDR3 DNA sequence: TGTGCCAGCAGTGAATATGGTAGAGGGTCCACCGGGGAGCTGTTTTTT. Translating it yields CASSEYGRGSTGELFF. The V call is TRBV2, the J call TRBJ2-2; tentative D call: TRBD2 (5 bases). V dropped 2 bases and J dropped 4 bases, with 14 bases sitting between them. CDR1 and CDR2 from the germline V gene are SNHLY and FYNNEI. CDR3 length: 16 residues.

This clonotype showed up many times. The V gene is TRBV6-1, the J gene TRBJ2-1, with 7 positions matching TRBD1. J was trimmed by 3 bases and V by 2 bases; bases with no gene match: 7. The CDR3 runs to 16 residues. The V gene's germline CDR1 is MNHNS and CDR2 SASEGT. CDR3 residues: CASSEKWDRNYNEQFF. CDR3 DNA sequence: TGTGCCAGCAGTGAAAAATGGGACAGAAACTACAATGAGCAGTTCTTC.

This clonotype has just a few counts. This chain connects TRBV19 to TRBJ1-1; 7 bases are a match to TRBD1. The CDR3 length is 18 residues. CDR1 is LNHDA and CDR2 is SQIVND in the germline V gene (reference sequence). The J segment lost 0 bases and the V segment lost 8 bases, leaving 18 bases of the junction unmatched. CDR3 DNA: TGTGCCAGTTCTACCAGGGGGGGTGTTAAGCTTTTGAACACTGAAGCTTTCTTT. It yields the protein CASSTRGGVKLLNTEAFF.

For this clonotype: A much larger clonotype is one base distant, so this may be a read error. The rearrangement links TRBV6-2 or TRBV6-3 to TRBJ1-5; 7 nucleotides line up with TRBD1. This CDR3 comprises 18 residues. V was pared by 0 bases and J by 3 bases, with 11 bases of the junction left unmatched. Per the germline V gene, CDR1 is MNHEY and CDR2 is SVGEGT. In nucleotides, the CDR3 is TGTGCCAGCAGTTACTCCGACAGGGAGTTCTATAACAATCAGCCCCAGCATTTT. Translated: CASSYSDREFYNNQPQHF.

This chain links TRBV10-3 with TRBJ1-2, with TRBD1 matching over 7 bases. Germline CDR1 and CDR2: ENHRY and SYGVKD. The length of the CDR3 is 17 residues. The ends lost 0 bases at V and 0 bases at J; junction bases unmatched: 7. For the CDR3, the DNA is TGTGCCATCAGTGAGTCCCCGGACAGGCCCACTAACTATGGCTACACCTTC. It yields the protein CAISESPDRPTNYGYTF.

Many counts were recorded for this clonotype. The rearrangement links TRBV6-1 to TRBJ1-2; 9 nucleotides agree with TRBD1. The V and J ends lost 5 bases and 8 bases, in that order; junction bases with no gene match: 6. This CDR3 has 13 residues. Germline assignment: CDR1 MNHNS and CDR2 SASEGT. The CDR3 DNA follows: TGTGCCAGCAGTACCGGACAGGGGCAAGGCTACACCTTC. Translation gives CASSTGQGQGYTF.

This clonotype has a single count. A read error may explain this, as a much larger clone is one base away. The chain couples TRBV7-3 to TRBJ2-7; TRBD1 might be the D (7 bases). Germline CDR1 reads SGHTA; CDR2 reads FQGTGA. The CDR3 consists of 14 residues. The CDR3 loop is CTSSRGTASYEQYF. The CDR3 bases are TGTACCAGCAGCCGGGGGACAGCCTCCTACGAGCAGTACTTC.

This clonotype was counted at least ten times. This chain connects TRBV13 to TRBJ1-1; TRBD1 aligns across 10 bases. The CDR3 contains 16 residues. Germline lookup yields CDR1 PRHDT and CDR2 FYEKMQ (reference sequence). With V trimmed by 5 bases and J by 0 bases, 6 bases remained unmatched. The CDR3 loop reads CASSPEDRGMNTEAFF. CDR3 DNA sequence: TGTGCCAGCAGCCCGGAGGACAGGGGGATGAACACTGAAGCTTTCTTT.

This clonotype appeared a few times. The rearrangement links TRBV5-1 to TRBJ1-4, with D possibly matching TRBD1 (6 bases). Trimming shortened V by 0 bases and J by 8 bases, and 14 bases separated the two germline ends. The V gene's germline CDR1 is SGHRS and CDR2 YFSETQ. This CDR3 contains 15 residues. The CDR3 sequence: CASSLEGGVREKLFF. The DNA of the CDR3 is TGCGCCAGCAGCTTGGAGGGGGGCGTGAGGGAAAAACTGTTTTTT.

This clonotype was observed once. CDR3 amino acids: CASSLASSSTLYNEQFF. As DNA, the CDR3 is TGTGCCAGCAGCTTAGCGTCTAGCTCGACCCTTTACAATGAGCAGTTCTTC. The chain uses TRBV7-3 and TRBJ2-1, with D possibly matching TRBD2 (5 bases). CDR3 size: 17 residues. The V end lost 2 bases, the J end lost 4 bases, and 18 bases lay between the germline ends. Germline V gives CDR1 SGHTA, CDR2 FQGTGA.

The chain combines TRBV6-1 with TRBJ2-7; 8 bases fit TRBD1. This CDR3 region has 16 residues. Trimming removed 2 bases from V and 4 bases from J; junction bases left unmatched: 10. CDR1 is MNHNS, CDR2 SASEGT, per germline. CDR3 protein: CASSELPGQALYEQYF. As DNA, the CDR3 is TGTGCCAGCAGTGAACTACCGGGACAGGCGCTTTACGAGCAGTACTTC.

This clonotype was observed many times. This chain joins TRBV11-2 and TRBJ1-4; D may be TRBD1 (5 bases). The CDR3 consists of 18 residues. Per the germline V gene, CDR1 is SGHAT and CDR2 is FQNNGV. Trimming left V 5 bases short and J 1 base short, with 20 bases between. The CDR3 loop reads CASSPYLGQGETNEKLFF. CDR3 sequence (DNA): TGTGCCAGCAGCCCCTATCTGGGGCAGGGTGAAACTAATGAAAAACTGTTTTTT.

This clonotype was picked up a small number of times. The rearrangement uses TRBV5-1 and TRBJ2-5, with TRBD1 as a possible D gene (5 bases). Germline lookup yields CDR1 SGHRS and CDR2 YFSETQ. V was shortened by 6 bases and J by 0 bases, with 9 bases between the two germline ends. CDR3 size: 13 residues. Written as DNA, the CDR3 is TGCGCCAGCATGGCAGGGCACCAAGAGACCCAGTACTTC. Encoded protein: CASMAGHQETQYF.

This clonotype was seen just once. This chain links TRBV5-4 with TRBJ1-4, with D hard to call. This CDR3 is 13 amino acids long. The V gene lost 4 bases and the J gene lost 7 bases, with 11 bases spanning the gap. The germline gives CDR1 SGHNT, CDR2 YYREEE (reference sequence). CDR3 nucleotide sequence: TGTGCCAGCAGCCCTGACCCCGGTGAAAAACTGTTTTTT. Its translation: CASSPDPGEKLFF.

The chain combines TRBV7-8 with TRBJ2-7; perhaps TRBD2 as D (6 bases). Germline V gene data show CDR1 as SGHVS and CDR2 as FQNEAQ. The CDR3 has 15 amino acids. Trimming cost V 2 bases and J 0 bases, with 11 bases left between them. The CDR3 nucleotides are TGTGCCAGCAGCTTAAAGCGGGTCAACTCCTACGAGCAGTACTTC. It codes for CASSLKRVNSYEQYF.

This clonotype was detected a few times. One junction end does not reproduce the germline sequence, and a read error may be involved. V is TRBV2 and J is TRBJ1-1; no clear D gene. Germline V gene data show CDR1 as SNHLY and CDR2 as FYNNEI. The CDR3 extends over 11 amino acids. Here the CDR3 DNA reads TGTGCCAGCAGGGAGGGCGCTGAAGTTTTCTTT. This gives the protein CASREGAEVFF.

This clonotype has only a few counts. The genes are TRBV7-2 and TRBJ1-5, with TRBD1 identical over 9 bases. This CDR3 region has 15 residues. V lost 5 bases and J lost 1; bases outside the gene matches: 3. CDR1 is SGHTA and CDR2 is FQGNSA in the germline V gene. CDR3 coding DNA: TGTGCCAGCAGCAAAGACAGGGGGAGCAATCAGCCCCAGCATTTT. It translates to CASSKDRGSNQPQHF.